This entry describes one T cell receptor (beta chain). Its antigen remains unidentified. Base qualities are not at hand, and no much larger clone is one base apart. The germline V gene (reference sequence) sets CDR1 to MNHEY and CDR2 to SMNVEV. Its CDR3 holds 11 amino acids, cysteine through phenylalanine. The CDR3 DNA has 33 bases and is translated from base 1. V loses 7 bases at its end and J loses 8 bases; junction bases beyond the gene matches: 2. The entry originates in a study of PD-1 blockade in classical Hodgkin lymphoma (dated by TCRdb to 2020 to 2022). Describing the broader study: Nivolumab dosing was 3 mg/kg intravenously every 2 weeks, continuing until either disease progression or unacceptable toxicity. The study used TCR beta sequencing and CyTOF to define a peripheral blood immune signature of response to PD-1 blockade in classical Hodgkin lymphoma. Broad study findings and their caveats: Baseline diversity similar to that of newly diagnosed patients was observed in trial patients achieving complete response, whereas significantly lower diversity was observed in partial responders and progressors. The study was restricted to a single clinical trial cohort, and the causes of repertoire differences, possibly disease activity or prior therapy, were left undefined. Newly diagnosed patients were reported to have lower baseline TCR diversity than healthy donors, and relapsed/refractory patients were reported to have lower baseline TCR diversity still. Lower diversity was observed in patients in whom nivolumab was started less than 1 year after ASCT, and these patients were excluded from later analyses so that confounding by immune reconstitution would be avoided. CD4+ but not CD8+ TCR diversity rose significantly by C4D1 (p=0.0027 vs p=0.16), most apparent in complete responders (p=0.02).

Genomic DNA was isolated using the Qiagen DNeasy kit from unsorted PBMCs as well as from negatively selected CD4+ and CD8+ fractions. TCR beta CDR3 regions were amplified by immunoSEQ multiplex PCR using primers annealing to V and J segments. A synthetic immune receptor repertoire was used to minimize amplification bias, and any residual bias was removed computationally once sequencing was done. The original pipeline was this. Custom Python scripts were used to quantify repertoire diversity as the Shannon entropy index. Unsorted, CD4+ and CD8+ repertoires were examined separately, except in combined analyses, for which CD4+ and CD8+ sequences were merged in silico. Clonal expansion was defined as at least a 2-fold frequency increase after treatment relative to C1D1, with a pseudocount of 0.5 for undetected baseline clones. Singleton clones were defined as clones with 0 or 1 copy at C1D1, and non-singleton clones were defined as clones with 2 or more copies. Clones expanded in unsorted samples were labelled as CD4+, CD8+ or unknown by matching protein sequences in sorted samples from the same patient. Wilcoxon tests were applied to paired samples to test diversity changes from C1D1 to C4D1. What TCRdb holds here is the immuneACCESS table cut down to in-frame rearrangements. Part of the clones is not present; checked against another copy, under half of the missing clones reflect an unresolved V gene, and the others are unexplained. From that table come the V and J calls and clone size; the DNA was used to work out D and trimming. The sample table records about 28,000 clones; less than 90% of these occur just once. The ten biggest clones cover 20% to 25% of the sample.

What this sample's time point label stands for: cycle 2 day 1 (C2D1) of nivolumab. Every trial patient had relapsed following autologous stem cell transplantation, and prior brentuximab vedotin exposure was what differed among cohorts A, B and C. The trial cohort was composed of about 58 patients with relapsed/refractory classical Hodgkin lymphoma, for whom complete response, partial response or progressive disease was recorded as best overall response. Single-agent nivolumab was administered to trial patients in the multi-cohort phase II CheckMate 205 trial. An independent review committee assessed best overall response using the 2007 International Working Group response criteria. Trial PBMCs were collected immediately before nivolumab initiation (C1D1) and during therapy at cycle 2 day 1 and cycle 4 day 1. Peripheral blood was collected in 8 mL Vacutainer Cell Preparation Tubes, from which PBMCs were isolated by centrifugation and then cryopreserved.

This clonotype was sampled from a human donor with classical Hodgkin lymphoma. The material sequenced was peripheral blood mononuclear cells (PBMCs), taken before the second cycle of nivolumab. The chain uses TRBV27 and TRBJ2-1; TRBD1 fits 7 bases in the junction. The DNA sequence is given as TGTGCCAGCAACAGGGGTTATGAGCAGTTCTTC. This sequence encodes CASNRGYEQFF.